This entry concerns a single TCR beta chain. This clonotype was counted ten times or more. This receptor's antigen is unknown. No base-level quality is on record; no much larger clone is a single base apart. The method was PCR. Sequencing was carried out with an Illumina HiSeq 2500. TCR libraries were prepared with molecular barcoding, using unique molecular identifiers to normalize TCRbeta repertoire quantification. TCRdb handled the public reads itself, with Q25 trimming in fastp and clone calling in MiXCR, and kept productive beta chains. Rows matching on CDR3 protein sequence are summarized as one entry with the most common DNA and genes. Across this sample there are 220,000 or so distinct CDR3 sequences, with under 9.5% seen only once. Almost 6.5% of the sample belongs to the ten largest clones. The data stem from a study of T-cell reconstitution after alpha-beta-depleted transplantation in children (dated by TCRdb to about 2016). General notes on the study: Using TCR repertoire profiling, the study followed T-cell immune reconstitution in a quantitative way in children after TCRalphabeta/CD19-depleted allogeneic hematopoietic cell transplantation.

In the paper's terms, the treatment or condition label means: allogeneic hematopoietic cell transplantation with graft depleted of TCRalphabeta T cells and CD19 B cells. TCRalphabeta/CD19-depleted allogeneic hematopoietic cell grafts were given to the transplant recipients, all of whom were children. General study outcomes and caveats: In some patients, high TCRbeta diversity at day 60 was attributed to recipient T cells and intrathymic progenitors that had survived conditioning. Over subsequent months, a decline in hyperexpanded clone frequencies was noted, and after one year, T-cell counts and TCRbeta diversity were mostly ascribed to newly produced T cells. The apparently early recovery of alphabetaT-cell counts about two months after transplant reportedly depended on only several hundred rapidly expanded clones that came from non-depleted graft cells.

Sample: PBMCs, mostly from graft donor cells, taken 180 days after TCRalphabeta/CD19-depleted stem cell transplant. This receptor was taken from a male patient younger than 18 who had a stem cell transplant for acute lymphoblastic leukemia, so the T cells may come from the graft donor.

DNA sequence: TGTGCCAGCAGCCCAAACCCGGGGGGTACGGGCGGAAACATTCAGTACTTC. Its translation is CASSPNPGGTGGNIQYF. The rearrangement joined TRBV7-9 to TRBJ2-4, and 7 junction bases match TRBD2. Relative to germline, V is missing 5 bases and J is missing 6 bases, with 16 bases of the junction outside any gene match. From the cysteine up to the phenylalanine, the CDR3 has a length of 17 residues. Only CDR3 DNA is held: 51 bases, read in frame from base 1. From a lookup of the germline V gene (reference sequence), CDR1 and CDR2 are SEHNR and FQNEAQ.